The rows below give T cell receptor beta chains drawn from one sample of a study of blood T cell repertoires in COVID-19. This table comes from immunoSEQ multiplex PCR, and its TCRdb copy is limited to in-frame clones, with some not included. The sample shows hundreds of thousands of clones, 86% of them seen only once. Sample: peripheral blood. Source of these receptors: a woman under 40 who had recovered from COVID-19. CDR3s include the opening cysteine and the closing phenylalanine or tryptophan. The order of the fields is J gene, D gene, clone size, V gene, CDR3 DNA, CDR3 protein. The D gene is left open where the match is weak. Clone size is shown for a subset of rows, as once, few, many or a class of expanded clone.

>TRBJ2-5|NA|NA|TRBV21-1
TGTGCCAGCAGCAAAGGGGTGACAGTCGGACACTCCAAAGAGACCCAGTACTTC
CASSKGVTVGHSKETQYF
>TRBJ2-1|TRBD2|NA|TRBV7-2
TGTGCCAGCAGCTTACTAGCGGGGTACAATGAGCAGTTCTTC
CASSLLAGYNEQFF
>TRBJ1-2|TRBD1|NA|TRBV5-7
TGTGCCAGCAGCTTGGCCTCGACAGGGTTCGAAGGCTACACCTTC
CASSLASTGFEGYTF
>TRBJ1-2|TRBD1|once|TRBV7-2
TGTGCCAGCAGCGAAGGGACAGGTGGATCTTATGGCTACACCTTC
CASSEGTGGSYGYTF
>TRBJ2-3|TRBD2|once|TRBV7-9
TGTGCCAGCAGCCCCGGAGATAGCGGGGGGGCTAAAGATACGCAGTATTTT
CASSPGDSGGAKDTQYF
>TRBJ2-1|TRBD2|once|TRBV7-2
TGTGCCAGCAGCTTAGGAAGGCTAGCGGGGGCCAGTGGGCAGTTCTTC
CASSLGRLAGASGQFF
>TRBJ2-1|TRBD1|many|TRBV9
TGTGCCAGCAGCGTACACGACAGGGTACTCAATGAGCAGTTCTTC
CASSVHDRVLNEQFF
>TRBJ1-1|TRBD1|NA|TRBV19
TGTGCCACCAGACAGGGGGACACTGAAGCTTTCTTT
CATRQGDTEAFF
>TRBJ1-6|TRBD1|NA|TRBV5-4
TGTGCCAGCAGCTACAGGGGGCAATCACCCCTCCACTTT
CASSYRGQSPLHF
>TRBJ1-2|NA|NA|TRBV29-1
TGCAGCGTTGAGCCCGGTTTTGGCTACACCTTC
CSVEPGFGYTF
>TRBJ2-7|NA|NA|TRBV7-9
TGTGCCAGCAGCTTAGATCTCCAGGAGCAGTACTTC
CASSLDLQEQYF
>TRBJ2-3|TRBD2|NA|TRBV10-3
TGTGCCATCAGTGAGTCGGGGGGGGGCACAGATACGCAGTATTTT
CAISESGGGTDTQYF
>TRBJ2-1|TRBD2|NA|TRBV11-2
TGTGCCAGCAGCTTAGATTCTATGGCGGGAGGGTACAATGAGCAGTTCTTC
CASSLDSMAGGYNEQFF
>TRBJ2-5|TRBD1|NA|TRBV6-5
TGTGCCAGCAGTTACACACCGGGACAGGGATCGGAGACCCAGTACTTC
CASSYTPGQGSETQYF
>TRBJ1-1|TRBD1|once|TRBV6-5
TGTGCCAGCAGGCGTACAGGGGGCACTGAAGCTTTCTTT
CASRRTGGTEAFF
>TRBJ2-1|NA|NA|TRBV19
TGTGCCAGTACCCTACGGTTGGTCGAAAGTGCCAATGAGCAGTTCTTC
CASTLRLVESANEQFF
>TRBJ1-4|NA|NA|TRBV2
TGTGCCAGCAGTATAAACAGGGTCGTTGCAACTAATGAAAAACTGTTTTTT
CASSINRVVATNEKLFF
>TRBJ2-3|TRBD2|NA|TRBV18
TGTGCCAGCTCACTCCTAGCGGGAGAAGCAGATACGCAGTATTTT
CASSLLAGEADTQYF
>TRBJ2-7|NA|NA|TRBV4-3
TGCGCCAGCAGCGCTAACTCCGGGACTTCCTACGAGCAGTACTTC
CASSANSGTSYEQYF
>TRBJ2-7|NA|NA|TRBV6-6
TGTGCCAGCAGTCTTAGTGGCCGGAGGGGCAACAGCTCCTACGAGCAGTACTTC
CASSLSGRRGNSSYEQYF
>TRBJ2-3|TRBD2|NA|TRBV6-2/TRBV6-3
TGTGCCAGCAGTTCCACTTCCCTGGGGCCTAGCGGGGGAACCCCTGGTACGCAGTATTTT
CASSSTSLGPSGGTPGTQYF
>TRBJ1-6|NA|few|TRBV7-2
TGTGCCAGCAGCTTTACGTCAGGCCCCCTGTCACCCCTCCACTTT
CASSFTSGPLSPLHF
>TRBJ2-1|NA|NA|TRBV6-5
TGTGCCAGCAGTTACAACAGTATAAGTGAGCAGTTCTTC
CASSYNSISEQFF
>TRBJ1-1|NA|NA|TRBV6-6
TGTGCCAGCAGTCGAATCCGGGACACAATCACTGAAGCTTTCTTT
CASSRIRDTITEAFF
>TRBJ1-4|NA|NA|TRBV5-1
TGCGCCAGCAGTTTAGGGACTGGGAACGGAAAACTGTTTTTT
CASSLGTGNGKLFF
>TRBJ1-1|NA|NA|TRBV19
TGTGCCAGTCAATACTCTCAGGGGATTGAAGCTTTCTTT
CASQYSQGIEAFF
>TRBJ2-2|TRBD2|NA|TRBV7-9
TGTGCCAGCGGATCTAGCGGGGGGGCCCCCGGGGAGCTGTTTTTT
CASGSSGGAPGELFF
>TRBJ1-1|TRBD1|NA|TRBV23-1
TGCGCCAGCAGTCAATCGGTAAGGGGGCGACTAGTTTTCACTGAAGCTTTCTTT
CASSQSVRGRLVFTEAFF
>TRBJ2-3|TRBD2|NA|TRBV19
TGTGCCAGTACCGGTCTCGGGACTAGCGGGATAACTAGCACAGATACGCAGTATTTT
CASTGLGTSGITSTDTQYF
>TRBJ1-3|TRBD1|few|TRBV28
TGTGCCAGCATACCATCGACAGGGGGGAGCTCTGGAAACACCATATATTTT
CASIPSTGGSSGNTIYF
>TRBJ2-7|NA|NA|TRBV14
TGTGCCAGCAGCCAAGCGGGAACAGGGAAGTACGAGCAGTACTTC
CASSQAGTGKYEQYF
>TRBJ2-7|NA|NA|TRBV27
TGTGCCAGCCTTCGTCGGCAGGGGACGCTCTACGAGCAGTACTTC
CASLRRQGTLYEQYF
>TRBJ2-1|TRBD1|once|TRBV19
TGTGCCAGTAGTACAGGACAGGGGGAGGACAATGAGCAGTTCTTC
CASSTGQGEDNEQFF
>TRBJ1-5|TRBD1|NA|TRBV28
TGTGCCAGCAGTCCCGGACAGGGAAGGCAGCCCCAGCATTTT
CASSPGQGRQPQHF